This TCR beta chain is drawn from a study of blood T cell repertoires in COVID-19 (dated by TCRdb to the early 2020s). Regarding the study in general: The collaborator samples originated in the United States, Italy and Spain and spanned the acute and convalescent phases of COVID-19. The samples were drawn from two sources: the first 160 participants of the ongoing ImmuneRACE study, and fewer than 1,500 subjects contributed by 6 global collaborators. Subjects who had been exposed to COVID-19, were actively infected with it, or had recovered from it provided the deeply sampled blood TCRbeta repertoires that made up the dataset. A freely available public database, intended as a resource for researchers studying the immune response to SARS-CoV-2, is where the repertoires were released. The prospective study material was composed of cDNA or gDNA derived from T cells, B-cell-depleted T cells, or PBMCs. Where available, HLA class I and class II types were obtained from metadata supplied by the sample provider rather than from assay-based typing. The sample metadata nearly always contained a de-identified subject ID, COVID-19 status, age in years and sex.

The collaborating institutions used their own protocols to collect whole blood in K2EDTA tubes. For TCRbeta analysis, collaborators shipped samples in one of three forms: frozen whole blood, isolated PBMCs, or DNA extracted from either of those sample types. This clone appeared once. Its cognate antigen has yet to be identified. The input lacks base qualities; no much larger clone sits a single base away. The immunoSEQ Assay, a bias-controlled multiplex PCR, was used to amplify TCRbeta CDR3 regions from genomic DNA. Turning to the authors' computational methods: The number of nucleated cells in each sample was estimated from the amplification of reference gene primers within the assay. Sequence reads were collapsed and filtered to measure the absolute abundance of every unique TCRbeta CDR3 rearrangement. For each sample, productive Simpson clonality was calculated as the square root of Simpson's diversity index across productive rearrangements. TCRdb provides this immuneACCESS table in a form limited to in-frame rearrangements. Some clones are lacking; in checked studies, under half of them reflect an unresolved V gene, and why the rest are absent is not known. D and trimming come from the DNA, and the V and J calls and clone size come from that table. For this sample there are 150,000 to 200,000 clones; approximately 89% appear just once. The ten largest clones add up to less than 3.5% of the sample.

What the study reported, not specific to this receptor: Clinical and demographic metadata were provided uncurated, with the amount varying by source and participant.

The sequencing sample was made of peripheral blood. The sequence was obtained from a man in his 70s with acute or convalescent COVID-19.

CDR3 sequence: CASSSTGFNSPLHF. The sequenced DNA is TGCGCCAGCAGCTCTACAGGGTTTAATTCACCCCTCCACTTT. This chain is built from TRBV5-1 and TRBJ1-6; the D region possibly corresponds to TRBD1 (6 bases align). The CDR3 measures 14 amino acids from cysteine to phenylalanine. Only the CDR3 DNA stays, 42 bases, in frame from base 1. The germline V gene yields SGHRS for CDR1 and YFSETQ for CDR2. V and J lose 3 bases and 6 bases, and a span of 10 bases separates them. Beyond the CDR3, the reference TRBV5-1 and TRBJ1-6 genes provide the residues; the full variable domain reads: KAGVTQTPRYLIKTRGQQVTLSCSPISGHRSVSWYQQTPGQGLQFLFEYFSETQRNKGNFPGRFSGRQFSNSRSEMNVSTLELGDSALYLCASSSTGFNSPLHFGNGTRLTVT.